This T cell receptor beta chain is from a study of blood T cell repertoires in COVID-19. About the study: Sites across the United States, Italy and Spain contributed samples from acute and convalescent COVID-19.

The germline V gene has CDR1 SEHNR and CDR2 FQNEAQ (reference sequence). Trimming removed 3 bases from V and 2 bases from J, with 5 bases in between. This CDR3 has 13 residues. Clones were sequenced by immunoSEQ multiplex PCR, and TCRdb holds only the in-frame ones, with some missing. The repertoire holds tens of thousands of clones, with roughly 84% as singletons. The rearrangement uses TRBV7-9 and TRBJ1-3; D gene unclear. The TCR sequence derives from a human donor in a cohort sampled during active COVID-19. The material sequenced was peripheral blood. The CDR3 region is CASSLVAGNTIYF. The CDR3 bases are TGTGCCAGCAGCTTGGTAGCTGGAAACACCATATATTTT. The whole variable domain, filled in from reference TRBV7-9 and TRBJ1-3, reads DTGVSQNPRHKITKRGQNVTFRCDPISEHNRLYWYRQTLGQGPEFLTYFQNEAQLEKSRLLSDRFSAERPKGSFSTLEIQRTEQGDSAMYLCASSLVAGNTIYFGEGSWLTVV.